Below are 16 T cell receptor beta chains sequenced from a single sample in a study of T cell responses to AZD1222 COVID-19 vaccine. Some clones are missing from TCRdb's copy, which holds only in-frame ones; the method was immunoSEQ multiplex PCR. The table records some 120,000 clones, around 94% of them present only once. Specimen: peripheral blood, collected on day 0 of AZD1222 vaccination. The source is an adult in good health.

CDR3: CASNLRGRNDYEQYF. In nucleotides, the CDR3 is TGTGCCAGCAACCTCCGCGGCAGGAATGACTACGAGCAGTACTTC. V is TRBV5-8 and J is TRBJ2-7, with D unclear. Trimming pared 6 bases from V and 3 bases from J, leaving 19 bases between. Per germline, CDR1 SGHTS and CDR2 YDEGEE. The CDR3 contains 15 residues. The full variable domain, its missing parts supplied by reference TRBV5-8 and TRBJ2-7, is EAGVTQSPTHLIKTRGQQATLRCSPISGHTSVYWYQQALGLGLQFLLWYDEGEERNRGNFPPRFSGRQFPNYSSELNVNALELEDSALYLCASNLRGRNDYEQYFGPGTRLTVT.

The chain joins TRBV5-1 to TRBJ2-7, with 7 bases matching TRBD2. With 6 bases clipped from V and 5 bases from J, the junction kept 17 bases outside the gene matches. The CDR3 totals 16 residues. CDR1 and CDR2 (germline): SGHRS, YFSETQ. Here the CDR3 reads CASTSGGAGYSNEQYF. CDR3 nucleotide sequence: TGCGCCAGCACCTCGGGGGGAGCGGGATATTCCAACGAGCAGTACTTC.

The rearrangement uses TRBV28 and TRBJ2-1; D gene ambiguous. Germline lookup yields CDR1 MDHEN and CDR2 SYDVKM. Between the trimmed V and J ends, which lost 6 bases and 8 bases, there was a span of 20 bases. The CDR3 loop spans 15 amino acids. In nucleotides, the CDR3 is TGTGCCAGCAGCCCTTTATTTGAAGATATCTATGAGCAGTTCTTC. It translates to CASSPLFEDIYEQFF.

This clone occurred a few times. The chain is built from TRBV11-2 and TRBJ1-2, with 7 bases that match TRBD1. The trim removed 6 bases at V and 8 bases at J, leaving 6 bases unmatched. From germline, CDR1 is SGHAT and CDR2 FQNNGV. The CDR3 runs to 12 residues. The CDR3 coding sequence is TGTGCCAGCAGAGAGGGGGCGGAGGGCTACACCTTC. This translates into CASREGAEGYTF.

The gene calls are TRBV3-1 (or the pseudogene TRBV3-2) and TRBJ2-1; 9 bases match TRBD2. The CDR3 covers 16 residues. Germline-derived CDR1 and CDR2 are LGHDT and YNNKEL (reference sequence). With 0 bases clipped from V and 6 bases from J, the junction kept 6 bases outside the gene matches. The CDR3: CASSQDRASGTNEQFF. The CDR3 DNA follows: TGTGCCAGCAGCCAAGATCGGGCTAGCGGGACCAATGAGCAGTTCTTC.

The rearrangement joins TRBV28 to TRBJ1-4, with 8 bases fitting TRBD1. The CDR3 runs 14 residues. Germline CDR1 MDHEN, CDR2 SYDVKM. V was clipped by 8 bases and J by 8 bases; unmatched bases: 10. The CDR3 spells CASRQGPGLEKLFF. The CDR3 DNA follows: TGTGCCAGCCGACAGGGGCCGGGTCTAGAAAAACTGTTTTTT.

The chain joins TRBV28 to TRBJ1-4; 9 bases match TRBD1. V lost 6 bases and J lost 3; bases outside the gene matches: 2. The CDR3 runs 14 residues. Germline V gene sequence: CDR1 MDHEN, CDR2 SYDVKM. Written as DNA, the CDR3 is TGTGCCAGCAGGGGACAGGGCTCTAATGAAAAACTGTTTTTT. It yields the protein CASRGQGSNEKLFF.

This rearrangement joins TRBV3-1 (or the pseudogene TRBV3-2) to TRBJ2-5; D possibly corresponds to TRBD2 (5 bases). CDR3 length: 18 amino acids. Germline V gene data show CDR1 as LGHDT and CDR2 as YNNKEL (reference sequence). The V end was cut by 1 base, the J end by 3 bases, with 21 bases between. In nucleotides, the CDR3 is TGTGCCAGCAGCCAAGGTTCGGTTTGGCGGACTTTGGAAGAGACCCAGTACTTC. This translates into CASSQGSVWRTLEETQYF.

The chain has TRBV28 and TRBJ2-7, with TRBD2 matching 14 bases. The CDR3 has 18 residues. V lost 8 bases to trimming and J lost 1 base; unmatched junction nucleotides: 13. Germline CDR1 and CDR2: MDHEN and SYDVKM. CDR3 in DNA: TGTGCCAGCGGCGGGACTAGCGGGAGAGCTACAGTTTCCTACGAGCAGTACTTC. Translation: CASGGTSGRATVSYEQYF.

The J gene is TRBJ2-7, the V gene TRBV4-1; D gene ambiguous. The V and J ends lost 0 bases and 5 bases respectively, with 17 bases between them. The CDR3 runs 16 residues. The germline V gene encodes CDR1 MGHRA and CDR2 YSYEKL. The CDR3 bases are TGCGCCAGCAGCCAAGATGGAAGGCGGAATGTCCACGAGCAGTACTTC. Residues: CASSQDGRRNVHEQYF.

This chain connects TRBV21-1 to TRBJ1-5; TRBD1 was called by the table and not checked on the DNA. TRBV21-1 is tagged as a pseudogene. The CDR3 consists of 13 residues. The CDR3 DNA is TGTGCCAGTAAACAGATTCTTAATCAGCCCCAGCATTTT. Translating it yields CASKQILNQPQHF.

The V and J genes are TRBV23-1 and TRBJ2-7, with 13 bases that match TRBD2. TRBV23-1 is noted as an ORF with a role that remains uncertain. CDR3 size: 16 residues. The V and J ends lost 6 bases and 1 base, in that order; junction bases with no gene match: 6. The CDR3 is CASRPTSGRWSYEQYF. The CDR3 DNA is TGCGCCAGCAGACCGACTAGCGGGAGGTGGTCCTACGAGCAGTACTTC.

This chain uses TRBV3-1 (or the pseudogene TRBV3-2) with TRBJ2-5, with 10 bases that match TRBD2. V dropped 3 bases and J dropped 4; count of bases not matched to a gene: 5. Germline loops: CDR1 LGHDT, CDR2 YNNKEL (reference sequence). CDR3 length: 15 residues. The CDR3 nucleotides read TGTGCCAGCAGCCACTTTCGACTAGCGGGAGAGACCCAGTACTTC. Translation: CASSHFRLAGETQYF.

This chain connects TRBV29-1 to TRBJ1-4; D is unresolved. Looked up from germline, CDR1 is SQVTM and CDR2 is ANQGSEA. Trimming took off 4 bases at V and 0 bases at J, with 6 bases between the two ends. CDR3 length: 13 amino acids. The CDR3 nucleotides read TGCAGCGTTGCACAGTCAACTAATGAAAAACTGTTTTTT. Protein sequence: CSVAQSTNEKLFF.

The CDR3 DNA reads TGTGCCAGCAGATTTGTTGATCAGCCCCAGCATTTT. Residues: CASRFVDQPQHF. V is TRBV28 and J is TRBJ1-5, with D hard to call. The V end lost 6 bases, the J end lost 5 bases, and 8 bases lay between the germline ends. CDR3 length: 12 residues. CDR1 and CDR2 (germline): MDHEN, SYDVKM. Drawing the rest from reference TRBV28 and TRBJ1-5, the complete variable domain is DVKVTQSSRYLVKRTGEKVFLECVQDMDHENMFWYRQDPGLGLRLIYFSYDVKMKEKGDIPEGYSVSREKKERFSLILESASTNQTSMYLCASRFVDQPQHFGDGTRLSIL.

This clone was counted once. The rearrangement links TRBV27 to TRBJ2-2; D is uncertain. With 3 bases removed from V and 0 bases from J, the gap between germline ends came to 8 bases. CDR3 length: 15 amino acids. Germline assignment: CDR1 MNHEY and CDR2 SMNVEV (reference sequence). This CDR3 is CASSLVVPNTGELFF. In DNA form, the CDR3 reads TGTGCCAGCAGTTTGGTCGTTCCGAACACCGGGGAGCTGTTTTTT.